This T cell receptor (beta chain) was captured in a study of blood T cell repertoires in COVID-19. Overall study context: The study drew acute and convalescent COVID-19 samples from the United States, Italy and Spain. T cells, B-cell-depleted T cells, or PBMCs supplied cDNA or gDNA.

As handled by the study authors: Scientists estimated how many nucleated cells there were by amplifying reference gene primers. Some clones are missing from TCRdb's copy, which holds only in-frame ones; the method was immunoSEQ multiplex PCR. V and J calls and clone size follow that table, whereas D and trimming were derived from the DNA. This sample has 180,000 or so clones, with about 88% found just once. The CDR3 has 15 amino acids. The germline CDR1 and CDR2 sequences are MDHEN and SYDVKM. Trimming cost V 5 bases and J 4 bases; bases outside gene matches: 7. The rearrangement joins TRBV28 to TRBJ1-3; 8 nucleotides agree with TRBD1. The sample comprised peripheral blood. The origin of this receptor is a young man with acute or convalescent COVID-19. CDR3 nucleotide sequence: TGTGCCAGCAGTCTCCTGACAGGGGTGGGAAACACCATATATTTT. This gives the protein CASSLLTGVGNTIYF.